A single count supports the clone carrying this T cell receptor (beta chain). Its antigen is as yet unknown. This sample stems from a study of T cells in Graves' hyperthyroidism and ophthalmopathy. This CDR3 spans 13 amino acids. Trimming pared 0 bases from V and 7 bases from J, leaving 8 bases between. Germline values: CDR1 SGHNT, CDR2 YYREEE (reference sequence). From RNA transcripts, TCR beta CDR3 regions were amplified. The HTBI set primed first-round TCR CDR3 RT-PCR. Each CDR3 protein is one row after TCRdb ran MiXCR on the multiplex PCR reads. The sample lists roughly 580,000 distinct CDR3 sequences; 46% were seen once. Study observations and caveats: Most thyroid clonotypes expanded above 0.001 appeared in blood too.

Sequencing used peripheral blood or thyroid tissue (not recorded which). The clonotype originates from a woman aged 18-29 years with Graves' hyperthyroidism. V usage is TRBV5-4 and J usage is TRBJ1-3, with D possibly matching TRBD1 (6 bases). For the CDR3, the DNA is TGTGCCAGCAGCTTGGACAGGGTGAACACCATATATTTT. Residues: CASSLDRVNTIYF.